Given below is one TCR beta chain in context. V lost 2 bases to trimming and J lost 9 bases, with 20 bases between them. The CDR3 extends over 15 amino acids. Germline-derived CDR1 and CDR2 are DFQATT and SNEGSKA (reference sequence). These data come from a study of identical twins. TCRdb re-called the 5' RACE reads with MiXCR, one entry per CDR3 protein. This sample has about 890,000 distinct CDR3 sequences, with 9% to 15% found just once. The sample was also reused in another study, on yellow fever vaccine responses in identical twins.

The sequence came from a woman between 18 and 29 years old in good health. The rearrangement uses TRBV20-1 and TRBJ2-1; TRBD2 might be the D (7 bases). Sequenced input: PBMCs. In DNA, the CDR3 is TGCAGTGCTAGATTCGAGGCGGGGGCGCCCCCTGAGCAGTTCTTC. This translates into CSARFEAGAPPEQFF.